These 14 T cell receptor beta chains were all obtained from the same sample, sequenced in a study of CD8+ T cells in alopecia areata. Following RNA extraction, reverse transcription yielded cDNA that acted as the sequencing template. Using immunoSEQ multiplex PCR, the repertoire was profiled, and TCRdb retains in-frame clones only, with some absent. The sample includes approximately 180,000 clones, approximately 62% of them seen just once. Sequenced here: CD4+ T cells sorted from blood, sampled at week 0. Every receptor here comes from a human donor with alopecia areata.

This clone was observed a single time. The V call is TRBV4-3, the J call TRBJ2-2, with TRBD2 matching 8 bases. The CDR3 loop spans 14 amino acids. Unmatched junction bases numbered 2, after V lost 4 bases and J lost 4 bases. Germline V gene data show CDR1 as LGHNA and CDR2 as YSLEER. The CDR3 coding sequence is TGCGCCAGCAGCCTACGGGGGGGCACCGGGGAGCTGTTTTTT. It is translated as CASSLRGGTGELFF.

This clone has more than one count but fewer than ten. The rearrangement joins TRBV29-1 to TRBJ1-5; no firm D call. This CDR3 is built from 13 residues. Trimming removed 5 bases at V and 4 bases at J, with 12 bases between. Germline V gene sequence: CDR1 SQVTM, CDR2 ANQGSEA. The CDR3 DNA is TGCAGCGTTCAATGGCGGAAGAATCAGCCCCAGCATTTT. Encoded protein: CSVQWRKNQPQHF.

CDR3 DNA: TGTGCCAGCAGTGAGGACCCCGCTAGGGGTAATTCACCCCTCCACTTT. Protein: CASSEDPARGNSPLHF. The rearrangement joins TRBV2 to TRBJ1-6, with D maybe TRBD1 (5 bases). The germline gives CDR1 SNHLY, CDR2 FYNNEI. This CDR3 has 16 residues. Trimming removed 3 bases from V and 6 bases from J, with 15 bases in between.

J is TRBJ2-1 and V is TRBV11-2; D is ambiguous. This CDR3 spans 11 amino acids. CDR1 is SGHAT and CDR2 is FQNNGV in the germline V gene. V lost 5 bases, J lost 7 bases, and 6 bases lay in between. This CDR3 reads CASSPWNEQFF. The CDR3 DNA sequence: TGTGCCAGCAGCCCATGGAATGAGCAGTTCTTC. Variable domain in full (rest from reference TRBV11-2 and TRBJ2-1): EAGVAQSPRYKIIEKRQSVAFWCNPISGHATLYWYQQILGQGPKLLIQFQNNGVVDDSQLPKDRFSAERLKGVDSTLKIQPAKLEDSAVYLCASSPWNEQFFGPGTRLTVL.

This clone was detected only once. At one boundary the junction diverges from the germline segment, which might be a read error. The chain links TRBV7-9 to TRBJ1-2, with unresolved D. Germline values: CDR1 SEHNR, CDR2 FQNEAQ (reference sequence). The CDR3 is 11 amino acids. The CDR3 DNA is TGTGCCAGCAGCTTAGCGCAGGCTTTCGCCTTC. Translating it yields CASSLAQAFAF.

This clone has a handful of counts. The V and J genes are TRBV29-1 and TRBJ2-5, with D possibly matching TRBD2 (6 bases). The CDR3 length is 12 residues. Per germline, CDR1 SQVTM and CDR2 ANQGSEA. V was shortened by 3 bases and J by 4 bases, with 9 bases between the two germline ends. CDR3 region: CSVDGGIETQYF. The CDR3 nucleotides read TGCAGCGTTGATGGAGGGATAGAGACCCAGTACTTC.

On this clone: The sample holds other DNA sequences that translate to the same CDR3. J is TRBJ1-4 and V is TRBV5-1; unclear D gene. V was cut by 4 bases and J by 5 bases, with 12 bases left in between. Looked up from germline, CDR1 is SGHRS and CDR2 is YFSETQ. The CDR3 loop spans 14 amino acids. This chain's CDR3 is CASSPPDRNEKLFF. DNA for the CDR3: TGCGCCAGCAGCCCTCCGGATAGGAATGAAAAACTGTTTTTT.

This sequence joins TRBV30 and TRBJ1-1, with TRBD1 identical over 8 bases. The J segment lost 6 bases and the V segment lost 4 bases, leaving 7 bases of the junction unmatched. The germline CDR1 and CDR2 sequences are GTSNPN and SVGIG (reference sequence). This CDR3 comprises 13 residues. The CDR3 nucleotides are TGTGCCTGGAACAGGGGGAGAAAGTCTGAAGCTTTCTTT. This encodes CAWNRGRKSEAFF.

In its sample, this clone was seen a few times. The genes are TRBV30 and TRBJ1-2; TRBD1 aligns across 10 bases. Trimming took 2 bases from V and 2 from J; bases not matched to a gene: 8. The CDR3 sequence is 16 residues long. Germline lookup yields CDR1 GTSNPN and CDR2 SVGIG (reference sequence). As DNA, the CDR3 is TGTGCCTGGAGTAGAGGGGACAGGGGAACCAACTATGGCTACACCTTC. Protein product: CAWSRGDRGTNYGYTF.

The chain joins TRBV29-1 to TRBJ1-1; no clear D gene. Trimming shortened V by 4 bases and J by 3 bases, and 12 bases separated the two germline ends. The CDR3 has 13 residues. The germline gives CDR1 SQVTM, CDR2 ANQGSEA. CDR3: CSVALGYDTEAFF. CDR3 sequence (DNA): TGCAGCGTTGCTCTAGGGTACGACACTGAAGCTTTCTTT.

The J gene is TRBJ2-7, the V gene TRBV9, with D perhaps given as TRBD1 or TRBD2 (5 bases each). The CDR3 has 14 amino acids. V was trimmed by 4 bases and J by 2 bases, leaving 13 bases between them. Germline CDR1 reads SGDLS; CDR2 reads YYNGEE. The CDR3 DNA is TGTGCCAGCAGCCCACCGGGACCCGCCTACGAGCAGTACTTC. It yields the protein CASSPPGPAYEQYF.

A single count supports this clone. The chain couples TRBV4-3 to TRBJ2-7; D not resolved. Between the trimmed V and J ends, which lost 0 bases and 6 bases, there was a span of 9 bases. From germline, CDR1 is LGHNA and CDR2 YSLEER. The CDR3 is 13 residues long. The CDR3 DNA sequence: TGCGCCAGCAGCCAAGAAAGGGTTACCGAGCAGTACTTC. Translation gives CASSQERVTEQYF.

The chain recombines TRBV6-1 with TRBJ2-7; tentatively, D is TRBD2 (5 bases). This CDR3 spans 15 amino acids. The V end lost 8 bases, the J end lost 4 bases, and 21 bases lay between the germline ends. CDR1 MNHNS and CDR2 SASEGT come from the germline V gene. The CDR3, as DNA: TGTGCCAGCTTAGCGCAGGACCGCCGTGGATACGAGCAGTACTTC. Its translation: CASLAQDRRGYEQYF.

This clone was observed a few times. The V call is TRBV28, the J call TRBJ2-5; the D call may be TRBD1 or TRBD2 (5 bases each). Germline values: CDR1 MDHEN, CDR2 SYDVKM. V lost 7 bases and J lost 0, with 15 bases in between. CDR3 length: 15 amino acids. CDR3 DNA sequence: TGTGCCAGCACCACCGAGGGACGATACCAAGAGACCCAGTACTTC. This translates into CASTTEGRYQETQYF.